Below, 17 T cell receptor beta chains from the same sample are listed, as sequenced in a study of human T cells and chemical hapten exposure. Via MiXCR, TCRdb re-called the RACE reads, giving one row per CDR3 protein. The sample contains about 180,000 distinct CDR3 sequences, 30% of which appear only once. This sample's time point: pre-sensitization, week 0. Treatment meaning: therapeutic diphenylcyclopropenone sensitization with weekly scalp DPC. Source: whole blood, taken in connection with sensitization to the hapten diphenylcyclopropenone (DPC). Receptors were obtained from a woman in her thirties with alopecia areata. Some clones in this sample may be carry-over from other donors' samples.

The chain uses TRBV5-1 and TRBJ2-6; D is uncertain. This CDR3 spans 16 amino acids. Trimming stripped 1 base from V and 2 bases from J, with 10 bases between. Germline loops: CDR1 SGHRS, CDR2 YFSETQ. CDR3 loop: CASSLNSAAGANVLTF. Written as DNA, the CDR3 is TGCGCCAGCAGCTTGAACAGCGCCGCTGGGGCCAACGTCCTGACTTTC.

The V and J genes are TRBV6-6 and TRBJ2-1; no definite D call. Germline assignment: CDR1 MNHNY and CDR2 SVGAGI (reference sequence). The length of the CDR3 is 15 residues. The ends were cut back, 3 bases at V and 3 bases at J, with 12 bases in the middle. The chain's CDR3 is CASSYTLGFYNEQFF. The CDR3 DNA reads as TGTGCCAGCAGTTATACGCTGGGGTTCTACAATGAGCAGTTCTTC.

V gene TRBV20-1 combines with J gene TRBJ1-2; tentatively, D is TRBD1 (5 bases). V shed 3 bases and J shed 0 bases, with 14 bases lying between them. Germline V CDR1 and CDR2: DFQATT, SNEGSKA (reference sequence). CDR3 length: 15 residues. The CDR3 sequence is CSASQRGEANYGYTF. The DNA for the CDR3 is TGCAGTGCTAGTCAGAGGGGCGAAGCTAACTATGGCTACACCTTC.

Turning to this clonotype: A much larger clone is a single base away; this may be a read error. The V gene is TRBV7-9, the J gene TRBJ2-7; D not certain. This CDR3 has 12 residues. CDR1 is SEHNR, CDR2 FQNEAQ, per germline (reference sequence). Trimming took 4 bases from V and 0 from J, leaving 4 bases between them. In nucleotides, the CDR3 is TGTGCCAGCAGCTCCCTCTCCTACGAGCAGTACTTC. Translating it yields CASSSLSYEQYF.

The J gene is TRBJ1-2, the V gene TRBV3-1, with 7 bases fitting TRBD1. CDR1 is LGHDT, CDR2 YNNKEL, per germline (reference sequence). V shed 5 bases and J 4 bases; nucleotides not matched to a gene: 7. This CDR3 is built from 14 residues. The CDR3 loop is CASSDDRVSYGYTF. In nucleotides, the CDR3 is TGTGCCAGCAGCGATGACAGGGTTTCCTATGGCTACACCTTC.

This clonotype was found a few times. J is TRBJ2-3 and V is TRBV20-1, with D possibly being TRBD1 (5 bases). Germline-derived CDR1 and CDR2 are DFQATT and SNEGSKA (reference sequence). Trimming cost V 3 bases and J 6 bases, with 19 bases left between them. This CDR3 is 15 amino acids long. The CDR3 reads CSASGAEKGQDTQYF. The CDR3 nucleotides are TGCAGTGCTAGTGGGGCAGAAAAAGGGCAGGATACGCAGTATTTT.

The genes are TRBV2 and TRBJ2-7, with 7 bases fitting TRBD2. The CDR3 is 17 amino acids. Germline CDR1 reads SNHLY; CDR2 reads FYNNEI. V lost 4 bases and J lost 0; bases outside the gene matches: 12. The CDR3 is CASSGKRVGGGSYEQYF. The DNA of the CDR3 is TGTGCCAGCAGTGGAAAGCGGGTAGGCGGGGGCTCCTACGAGCAGTACTTC.

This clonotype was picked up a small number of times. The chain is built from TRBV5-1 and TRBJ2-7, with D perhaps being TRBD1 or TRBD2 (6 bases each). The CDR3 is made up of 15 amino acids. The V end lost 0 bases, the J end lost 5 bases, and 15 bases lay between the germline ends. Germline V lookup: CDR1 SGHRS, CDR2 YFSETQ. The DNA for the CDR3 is TGCGCCAGCAGCTTGGGAGGCCAGGGGAGGAACGAGCAGTACTTC. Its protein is CASSLGGQGRNEQYF. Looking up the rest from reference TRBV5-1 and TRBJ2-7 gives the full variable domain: KAGVTQTPRYLIKTRGQQVTLSCSPISGHRSVSWYQQTPGQGLQFLFEYFSETQRNKGNFPGRFSGRQFSNSRSEMNVSTLELGDSALYLCASSLGGQGRNEQYFGPGTRLTVT.

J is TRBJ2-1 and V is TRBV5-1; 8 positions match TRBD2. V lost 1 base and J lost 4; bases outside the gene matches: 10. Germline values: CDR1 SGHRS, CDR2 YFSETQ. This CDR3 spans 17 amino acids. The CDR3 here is CASSLFTGTRDYNEQFF. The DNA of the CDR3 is TGCGCCAGCAGCTTGTTTACAGGGACTAGGGATTACAATGAGCAGTTCTTC.

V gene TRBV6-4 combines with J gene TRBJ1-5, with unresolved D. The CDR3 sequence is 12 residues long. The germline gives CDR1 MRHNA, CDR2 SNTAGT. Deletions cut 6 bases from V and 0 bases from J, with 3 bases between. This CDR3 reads CASRDSNQPQHF. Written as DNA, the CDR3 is TGTGCCAGCAGGGATAGCAATCAGCCCCAGCATTTT.

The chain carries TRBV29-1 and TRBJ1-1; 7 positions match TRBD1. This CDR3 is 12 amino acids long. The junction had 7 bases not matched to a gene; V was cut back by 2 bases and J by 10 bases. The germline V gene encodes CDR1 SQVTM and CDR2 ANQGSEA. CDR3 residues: CSVEQGPGGAFF. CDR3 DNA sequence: TGCAGCGTTGAACAGGGCCCAGGGGGAGCTTTCTTT.

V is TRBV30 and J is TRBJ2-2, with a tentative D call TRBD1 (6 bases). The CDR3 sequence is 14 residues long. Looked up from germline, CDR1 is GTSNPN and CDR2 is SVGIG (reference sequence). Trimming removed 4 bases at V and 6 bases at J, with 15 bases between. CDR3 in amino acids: CAWMRIKGAGELFF. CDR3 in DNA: TGTGCCTGGATGAGGATCAAGGGGGCCGGGGAGCTGTTTTTT.

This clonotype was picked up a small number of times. Here the CDR3 reads CASSGLAGVQGDTQYF. CDR3 DNA: TGCGCCAGCAGCGGACTAGCGGGGGTTCAGGGAGATACGCAGTATTTT. The J gene is TRBJ2-3, the V gene TRBV5-1; 13 positions agree with TRBD2. Germline V CDR1 and CDR2: SGHRS, YFSETQ. Germline trimming cut 4 bases from V and 5 bases from J; bases unmatched to any gene: 7. CDR3 length: 16 residues. The entire variable domain, with the rest obtained from reference TRBV5-1 and TRBJ2-3, is as follows: KAGVTQTPRYLIKTRGQQVTLSCSPISGHRSVSWYQQTPGQGLQFLFEYFSETQRNKGNFPGRFSGRQFSNSRSEMNVSTLELGDSALYLCASSGLAGVQGDTQYFGPGTRLTVL.

CDR3 coding DNA: TGCAGTGCTAGTGCAGGGACTAACTATGGCTACACCTTC. This sequence encodes CSASAGTNYGYTF. The chain carries TRBV20-1 and TRBJ1-2; D is possibly TRBD1 (5 bases). Germline CDR1 DFQATT, CDR2 SNEGSKA (reference sequence). The CDR3 loop spans 13 amino acids. The V gene lost 3 bases and the J gene lost 0 bases, with 8 bases spanning the gap.

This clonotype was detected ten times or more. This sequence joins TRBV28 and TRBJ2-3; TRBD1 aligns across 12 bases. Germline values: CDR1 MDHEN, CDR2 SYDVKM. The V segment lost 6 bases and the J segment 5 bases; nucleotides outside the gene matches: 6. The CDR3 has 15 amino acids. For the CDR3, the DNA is TGTGCCAGCAGAGGGGACAGGGGGCAAAGAGATACGCAGTATTTT. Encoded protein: CASRGDRGQRDTQYF.

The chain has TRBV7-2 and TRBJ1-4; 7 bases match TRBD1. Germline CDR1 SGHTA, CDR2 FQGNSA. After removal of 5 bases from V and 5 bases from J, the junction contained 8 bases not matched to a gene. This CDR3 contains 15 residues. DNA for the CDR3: TGTGCCAGCAGCAACAGGGGAAGCACAAATGAAAAACTGTTTTTT. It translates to CASSNRGSTNEKLFF.

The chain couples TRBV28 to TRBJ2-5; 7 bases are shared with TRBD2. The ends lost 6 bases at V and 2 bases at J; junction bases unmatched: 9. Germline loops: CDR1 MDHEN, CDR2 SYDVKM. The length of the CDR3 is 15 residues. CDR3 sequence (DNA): TGTGCCAGCAGGGAGAGGTGGGGGGGGCAAGAGACCCAGTACTTC. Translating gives CASRERWGGQETQYF.